What follows are 27 T cell receptor beta chains derived from one specimen sequenced in a study of OX40 agonist ivuxolimab in advanced cancers. Clones were read by immunoSEQ multiplex PCR, and TCRdb kept only the in-frame ones, dropping some. The table lists just over 90,000 clones, around nine tenths of them singletons. The sequenced sample was CD4+ or CD8+ T cells sorted from blood, obtained in a trial of the OX40 agonist ivuxolimab. Receptors were obtained from an adult with an advanced solid tumor such as melanoma, head and neck, liver or kidney cancer.

The chain joins TRBV19 to TRBJ2-1; 8 bases agree with TRBD2. Germline CDR1 reads LNHDA; CDR2 reads SQIVND (reference sequence). V shed 6 bases and J 6 bases; nucleotides not matched to a gene: 7. The CDR3 runs to 14 residues. The CDR3, as DNA: TGTGCCAGTAGGCCCGCGGCGGGGGGCAATGAGCAGTTCTTC. Protein product: CASRPAAGGNEQFF. Full variable domain (remainder filled in from reference TRBV19 and TRBJ2-1): DGGITQSPKYLFRKEGQNVTLSCEQNLNHDAMYWYRQDPGQGLRLIYYSQIVNDFQKGDIAEGYSVSREKKESFPLTVTSAQKNPTAFYLCASRPAAGGNEQFFGPGTRLTVL.

This chain uses TRBV12-5 with TRBJ1-2; D call uncertain. Per the germline V gene, CDR1 is LGHNT and CDR2 is FRNRAP. Trimming took off 5 bases at V and 1 base at J, with 5 bases between the two ends. The CDR3 extends over 12 amino acids. This CDR3 is CASGLVNYGYTF. The CDR3, as DNA: TGTGCTAGTGGTCTCGTTAACTATGGCTACACCTTC.

The rearrangement joins TRBV9 to TRBJ2-7; 8 bases match TRBD1. The CDR3 length is 16 residues. CDR1 is SGDLS, CDR2 YYNGEE, per germline. The J segment lost 3 bases and the V segment lost 3 bases, leaving 11 bases of the junction unmatched. The DNA of the CDR3 is TGTGCCAGCAGCGGAGCGACAGGGGAGTTTCTCTACGAGCAGTACTTC. Protein: CASSGATGEFLYEQYF.

The gene calls are TRBV2 and TRBJ2-5; no firm D call. The CDR3 totals 12 residues. Germline V gene data show CDR1 as SNHLY and CDR2 as FYNNEI. The V end lost 5 bases, the J end lost 4 bases, and 8 bases lay between the germline ends. Written as DNA, the CDR3 is TGTGCCAGCAGTACTTTGAGAGAGACCCAGTACTTC. Amino acids: CASSTLRETQYF.

The chain carries TRBV28 and TRBJ1-2; no clear D. CDR1 MDHEN and CDR2 SYDVKM come from the germline V gene. Trimming took 3 bases from V and 4 from J, leaving 9 bases between them. This CDR3 is built from 13 residues. CDR3 bases: TGTGCCAGCAGTTTGAGGTTTGGCTATGGCTACACCTTC. It specifies CASSLRFGYGYTF.

The J gene is TRBJ2-7, the V gene TRBV19, with D perhaps matching TRBD1 (5 bases). The CDR3 spans 16 residues. Trimming pared 7 bases from V and 1 base from J, leaving 20 bases between. Germline-derived CDR1 and CDR2 are LNHDA and SQIVND (reference sequence). CDR3 amino acids: CASTFSLGAGSYEQYF. The CDR3 DNA reads TGTGCCAGTACCTTCTCCTTAGGGGCAGGGTCCTACGAGCAGTACTTC.

This chain connects TRBV5-1 to TRBJ2-7; D is uncertain. Germline V gene data show CDR1 as SGHRS and CDR2 as YFSETQ. The CDR3 has 14 residues. The ends were cut back, 1 base at V and 2 bases at J, with 10 bases in the middle. The CDR3 coding sequence is TGCGCCAGCAGCTTGTCGGGTGATCCCTACGAGCAGTACTTC. Its protein is CASSLSGDPYEQYF. The complete variable domain, with remaining parts taken from reference TRBV5-1 and TRBJ2-7, reads KAGVTQTPRYLIKTRGQQVTLSCSPISGHRSVSWYQQTPGQGLQFLFEYFSETQRNKGNFPGRFSGRQFSNSRSEMNVSTLELGDSALYLCASSLSGDPYEQYFGPGTRLTVT.

V usage is TRBV11-3 and J usage is TRBJ2-7, with a tentative D call TRBD1 (7 bases). This CDR3 is 14 amino acids long. V lost 5 bases and J lost 5, with 16 bases in between. In germline, CDR1 is SGHNT, CDR2 YENEEA. The DNA of the CDR3 is TGTGCCAGCAGCCCCCCGACAGGGAGGCACGAGCAGTACTTC. This encodes CASSPPTGRHEQYF.

The rearrangement joins TRBV19 to TRBJ2-1; maybe TRBD2 (7 bases). The V gene's germline CDR1 is LNHDA and CDR2 SQIVND (reference sequence). The ends were cut back, 1 base at V and 7 bases at J, with 17 bases in the middle. CDR3 length: 16 amino acids. CDR3 nucleotide sequence: TGTGCCAGTAGTATAGGAGGTGGCGGGGGCTGGAATGAGCAGTTCTTC. Its protein product is CASSIGGGGGWNEQFF.

V is TRBV4-2 and J is TRBJ1-2, with D perhaps TRBD1 (5 bases). The V and J ends lost 0 bases and 7 bases respectively, with 9 bases between them. The CDR3 length is 13 residues. Germline assignment: CDR1 LGHNA and CDR2 YNFKEQ. CDR3: CASSQEGAGGYTF. The CDR3 DNA is TGTGCCAGCAGCCAAGAAGGGGCGGGTGGCTACACCTTC.

The V gene is TRBV14, the J gene TRBJ2-1, with TRBD2 matching 15 bases. From germline, CDR1 is SGHDN and CDR2 FVKESK. The CDR3 is 17 amino acids. V shed 5 bases and J 7 bases; nucleotides not matched to a gene: 9. The CDR3 region has the DNA TGTGCCAGCAGCTCTGGACTAGCGGGAGGGCAGAGAAATGAGCAGTTCTTC. Translation gives CASSSGLAGGQRNEQFF.

The V call is TRBV11-3, the J call TRBJ2-5, with TRBD1 matching over 8 bases. V was clipped by 5 bases and J by 4 bases; unmatched bases: 6. Germline CDR1 and CDR2: SGHNT and YENEEA. The CDR3 loop spans 14 amino acids. The CDR3 bases are TGTGCCAGCAGCCTTGGACAGGGACGAGAGACCCAGTACTTC. Amino acids: CASSLGQGRETQYF. Together with reference TRBV11-3 and TRBJ2-5, the CDR3 gives the full variable domain: EAGVVQSPRYKIIEKKQPVAFWCNPISGHNTLYWYLQNLGQGPELLIRYENEEAVDDSQLPKDRFSAERLKGVDSTLKIQPAELGDSAVYLCASSLGQGRETQYFGPGTRLLVL.

The chain couples TRBV7-9 to TRBJ2-3, with TRBD2 as a possible D gene (7 bases). Trimming removed 3 bases from V and 4 bases from J, with 17 bases in between. Germline CDR1 and CDR2: SEHNR and FQNEAQ (reference sequence). CDR3 length equals 16 residues. This chain's CDR3 is CASSFGGPGGADTQYF. CDR3 bases: TGTGCCAGCAGCTTTGGCGGCCCGGGGGGCGCAGATACGCAGTATTTT.

The gene calls are TRBV5-1 and TRBJ2-3; D ambiguous. The CDR3 has 15 residues. Germline values: CDR1 SGHRS, CDR2 YFSETQ. V lost 1 base, J lost 0 bases, and 9 bases lay in between. CDR3 in amino acids: CASSLSTPSTDTQYF. The CDR3 DNA reads as TGCGCCAGCAGCTTGTCGACGCCAAGCACAGATACGCAGTATTTT.

The chain couples TRBV19 to TRBJ2-1; 7 nucleotides align to TRBD1. The germline CDR1 and CDR2 sequences are LNHDA and SQIVND (reference sequence). Germline trimming cut 3 bases from V and 9 bases from J; bases unmatched to any gene: 11. The CDR3 extends over 15 amino acids. DNA of the CDR3: TGTGCCAGTAGTATGTCCCCCAGGGGGAGCTTTGAGCAGTTCTTC. It specifies CASSMSPRGSFEQFF.

The sample holds a few counts of this clone. The genes are TRBV19 and TRBJ2-5; 12 nucleotides match TRBD2. The CDR3 has 17 amino acids. Germline values: CDR1 LNHDA, CDR2 SQIVND (reference sequence). V shed 6 bases, J shed 4 bases, and the junction held 12 bases outside the gene matches. CDR3 sequence reads: CASSSRTSGRLGETQYF. In DNA form, the CDR3 reads TGTGCCAGTAGCTCGCGTACTAGCGGGAGGTTAGGAGAGACCCAGTACTTC. The full variable domain, rest sourced from reference TRBV19 and TRBJ2-5, is DGGITQSPKYLFRKEGQNVTLSCEQNLNHDAMYWYRQDPGQGLRLIYYSQIVNDFQKGDIAEGYSVSREKKESFPLTVTSAQKNPTAFYLCASSSRTSGRLGETQYFGPGTRLLVL.

The chain carries TRBV6-1 and TRBJ1-1; 8 nucleotides agree with TRBD1. The CDR3 loop spans 14 amino acids. V dropped 7 bases and J dropped 6; count of bases not matched to a gene: 10. Germline V gene lookup returns CDR1 MNHNS and CDR2 SASEGT. This chain's CDR3 is CASMMDRDVAEAFF. For the CDR3, the DNA is TGTGCCAGCATGATGGACAGGGACGTCGCTGAAGCTTTCTTT.

The chain couples TRBV18 to TRBJ1-4; weak D call: TRBD1 (6 bases). This CDR3 region has 19 residues. Germline values: CDR1 KGHSH, CDR2 LQKENI. Trimming took 4 bases from V and 0 from J, leaving 21 bases between them. The CDR3 region is CASSQRTAGVGATNEKLFF. CDR3 in DNA: TGTGCCAGCTCACAAAGAACGGCAGGGGTTGGAGCAACTAATGAAAAACTGTTTTTT.

This clone was counted a single time. The genes are TRBV5-6 and TRBJ1-5, with unresolved D. CDR3 length: 16 amino acids. V was trimmed by 3 bases and J by 4 bases, leaving 17 bases between them. Germline values: CDR1 SGHDT, CDR2 YYEEEE. The CDR3, as DNA: TGTGCCAGCAGCTCTCGGGGTCGGACCCTTAATCAGCCCCAGCATTTT. Translating it yields CASSSRGRTLNQPQHF.

This chain joins TRBV7-2 and TRBJ2-3, with D possibly TRBD2 on 7 matching bases. The V gene's germline CDR1 is SGHTA and CDR2 FQGNSA. CDR3 length: 14 residues. V lost 9 bases and J lost 2, with 15 bases in between. CDR3 sequence reads: CASKGGLNTDTQYF. CDR3 sequence (DNA): TGTGCCAGTAAGGGGGGACTAAACACAGATACGCAGTATTTT.

The chain joins TRBV19 to TRBJ2-7; the match to TRBD2 covers 7 bases. Germline V gene data show CDR1 as LNHDA and CDR2 as SQIVND (reference sequence). This CDR3 is built from 16 residues. Unmatched junction bases numbered 8, after V lost 2 bases and J lost 1 base. The DNA of the CDR3 is TGTGCCAGTAGTATAAGACTAGCAAGCGTTTCCTACGAGCAGTACTTC. Amino acid sequence: CASSIRLASVSYEQYF.

The rearrangement uses TRBV28 and TRBJ2-7; tentative D call: TRBD1 (10 bases). Germline loops: CDR1 MDHEN, CDR2 SYDVKM. This CDR3 has 15 amino acids. V shed 8 bases and J shed 6 bases, with 23 bases lying between them. This chain's CDR3 is CASAGGTGVSGEQYF. CDR3 bases: TGTGCCAGCGCGGGAGGGACAGGGGTATCTGGCGAGCAGTACTTC.

The gene calls are TRBV28 and TRBJ2-3; 14 positions match TRBD2. With 7 bases clipped from V and 6 bases from J, the junction kept 6 bases outside the gene matches. The CDR3 has 15 residues. Germline V gene lookup returns CDR1 MDHEN and CDR2 SYDVKM. The CDR3 DNA sequence: TGTGCCAGCACGGGGACTAGCGGGAGTTTTGATACGCAGTATTTT. This translates into CASTGTSGSFDTQYF.

The chain recombines TRBV11-3 with TRBJ2-5; TRBD1 matches at 9 bases. Germline V gives CDR1 SGHNT, CDR2 YENEEA. Germline trimming cut 0 bases from V and 4 bases from J; bases unmatched to any gene: 3. The CDR3 is made up of 15 amino acids. The CDR3 region has the DNA TGTGCCAGCAGCTTAGATGGGACAGGGACAGAGACCCAGTACTTC. This encodes CASSLDGTGTETQYF. Together with reference TRBV11-3 and TRBJ2-5, the CDR3 gives the full variable domain: EAGVVQSPRYKIIEKKQPVAFWCNPISGHNTLYWYLQNLGQGPELLIRYENEEAVDDSQLPKDRFSAERLKGVDSTLKIQPAELGDSAVYLCASSLDGTGTETQYFGPGTRLLVL.

The rearrangement joins TRBV28 to TRBJ1-2; possibly TRBD1 for D (6 bases). V shed 5 bases and J shed 8 bases, with 18 bases lying between them. The CDR3 runs 14 residues. CDR1 MDHEN and CDR2 SYDVKM come from the germline V gene. Here the CDR3 reads CASSEATGRLGYTF. The CDR3, as DNA: TGTGCCAGCAGTGAAGCAACAGGGAGGTTGGGCTACACCTTC.

The chain has TRBV2 and TRBJ2-5; 8 positions match TRBD2. V dropped 7 bases and J dropped 3; count of bases not matched to a gene: 4. CDR3 size: 13 residues. Germline values: CDR1 SNHLY, CDR2 FYNNEI. Written as DNA, the CDR3 is TGTGCCAGCAATACGGGGGGGGAAGAGACCCAGTACTTC. This sequence encodes CASNTGGEETQYF.

The rearrangement links TRBV4-2 to TRBJ2-3; D gene ambiguous. This CDR3 is built from 15 residues. Germline V CDR1 and CDR2: LGHNA, YNFKEQ. The ends were cut back, 3 bases at V and 0 bases at J, with 10 bases in the middle. This CDR3 is CASSQLVGSTDTQYF. The CDR3 bases are TGTGCCAGCAGCCAGCTGGTGGGGAGCACAGATACGCAGTATTTT.